This is a list of T cell receptor beta chains from one sample in a study of blood T cells in healthy people across ages. TCRdb passed the 5' RACE reads through MiXCR, listing each CDR3 protein once. The sample has roughly 2 million distinct CDR3 sequences; around 48% are singletons. Sequencing input: blood. Source of these receptors: a woman aged 40 to 50 in good health. The CDR3 runs from the conserved cysteine through the conserved F or W. A D gene is named only where the DNA matches it firmly. Not every row has a clone size; where given, it reads once, few, many or a size class.

V: TRBV4-2; size: few; D: .; J: TRBJ2-5; CDR3: CASSQVNREEAQYF; DNA: TGTGCCAGCAGCCAAGTAAATAGAGAAGAGGCCCAGTACTTC
V: TRBV19; size: .; D: TRBD2; J: TRBJ2-7; CDR3: CASSRSGAAMREQYF; DNA: TGTGCCAGTAGCCGTAGCGGGGCGGCCATGAGGGAGCAGTACTTC
V: TRBV12-3/TRBV12-4; size: .; D: TRBD1; J: TRBJ2-5; CDR3: CATQGQIQETQYF; DNA: TGTGCCACCCAGGGACAGATCCAAGAGACCCAGTACTTC
V: TRBV4-3; size: .; D: .; J: TRBJ1-6; CDR3: CASGPHGNGSYADYNSPLHF; DNA: TGCGCCAGCGGTCCCCATGGAAACGGGAGTTACGCAGACTATAATTCACCCCTCCACTTT
V: TRBV6-5; size: few; D: .; J: TRBJ2-1; CDR3: CASTQFGPGEQFF; DNA: TGTGCCAGCACCCAATTTGGCCCAGGAGAGCAGTTCTTC
V: TRBV5-6; size: .; D: .; J: TRBJ1-2; CDR3: CATVGRRSNYGYTF; DNA: TGTGCCACTGTCGGGCGGCGCTCTAACTATGGCTACACCTTC
V: TRBV10-3; size: .; D: .; J: TRBJ2-4; CDR3: CAISVGHFNIQYF; DNA: TGTGCCATCAGTGTAGGACACTTTAACATTCAGTACTTC
V: TRBV20-1; size: many; D: .; J: TRBJ2-6; CDR3: CSARDGREANVLTF; DNA: TGCAGTGCTAGAGATGGCCGAGAGGCCAACGTCCTGACTTTC
V: TRBV27; size: once; D: .; J: TRBJ2-3; CDR3: CASREVRGANSTDTQYF; DNA: TGTGCCAGCAGAGAAGTGAGAGGGGCCAATAGCACAGATACGCAGTATTTT
V: TRBV20-1; size: .; D: .; J: TRBJ2-7; CDR3: CSARDTTTYEQYF; DNA: TGCAGTGCTAGGGACACCACCACTTACGAGCAGTACTTC
V: TRBV2; size: .; D: TRBD1; J: TRBJ1-5; CDR3: CASSGRGYQPQHF; DNA: TGTGCCAGCAGTGGCAGGGGGTATCAGCCCCAGCATTTT
V: TRBV7-9; size: once; D: .; J: TRBJ1-2; CDR3: CTSSLHGQNYGYTF; DNA: TGTACCAGCAGCTTACATGGACAGAACTATGGCTACACCTTC
V: TRBV4-1; size: .; D: .; J: TRBJ1-5; CDR3: CASSQGGSGRGNQPQHF; DNA: TGCGCCAGCAGCCAAGGCGGGTCGGGAAGAGGTAATCAGCCCCAGCATTTT
V: TRBV15; size: .; D: TRBD2; J: TRBJ2-1; CDR3: CATSRDYPSGAYNEQFF; DNA: TGTGCCACCAGCAGAGACTACCCTAGCGGGGCCTACAATGAGCAGTTCTTC
V: TRBV20-1; size: .; D: .; J: TRBJ1-2; CDR3: CSASGQGSYGYTF; DNA: TGCAGTGCTAGTGGGCAGGGATCGTATGGCTACACCTTC
V: TRBV5-5; size: .; D: TRBD2; J: TRBJ2-5; CDR3: CAGSLKLWTSGVQETQYF; DNA: TGTGCCGGCAGCCTGAAATTATGGACTAGCGGAGTTCAGGAGACCCAGTACTTC
V: TRBV7-2; size: few; D: TRBD2; J: TRBJ2-7; CDR3: CASRLSGGSTYEQYF; DNA: TGTGCCAGCAGACTGAGCGGGGGGAGTACCTACGAGCAGTACTTC
V: TRBV20-1; size: .; D: TRBD2; J: TRBJ2-5; CDR3: CSALNWGEGETQYF; DNA: TGCAGTGCTCTTAATTGGGGGGAGGGAGAGACCCAGTACTTC
V: TRBV10-2; size: few; D: .; J: TRBJ2-3; CDR3: CASSDARDPLTDTQYF; DNA: TGCGCCAGCAGTGATGCCCGGGACCCTCTGACAGATACGCAGTATTTT
V: TRBV4-2; size: few; D: TRBD2; J: TRBJ2-7; CDR3: CASSQLAILAGVSNEQYF; DNA: TGTGCCAGCAGCCAGTTGGCGATACTAGCGGGGGTCAGCAACGAGCAGTACTTC
V: TRBV9; size: few; D: .; J: TRBJ2-2; CDR3: CASSVGSTGELFF; DNA: TGTGCCAGCAGCGTAGGCAGCACCGGGGAGCTGTTTTTT
V: TRBV13; size: many; D: .; J: TRBJ2-4; CDR3: CASSLAPFGDKNIQYF; DNA: TGTGCCAGCAGCTTAGCCCCTTTTGGTGACAAAAACATTCAGTACTTC
V: TRBV2; size: .; D: .; J: TRBJ1-1; CDR3: CASSDDIMNTEAFF; DNA: TGTGCCAGCAGTGACGACATCATGAACACTGAAGCTTTCTTT
V: TRBV13; size: few; D: TRBD2; J: TRBJ2-3; CDR3: CASSFGLGGDTQYF; DNA: TGTGCCAGCAGCTTTGGACTAGGTGGCGATACGCAGTATTTT
V: TRBV5-1; size: .; D: .; J: TRBJ2-1; CDR3: CASSPAVGRTEQFF; DNA: TGCGCCAGCAGCCCTGCGGTGGGCCGGACTGAGCAGTTCTTC
V: TRBV7-3; size: .; D: .; J: TRBJ2-3; CDR3: CASSLRPDRSGDTQYF; DNA: TGTGCCAGCAGCTTACGACCCGACAGGTCCGGAGATACGCAGTATTTT
V: TRBV27; size: .; D: .; J: TRBJ2-3; CDR3: CASSLGDTPNGQYF; DNA: TGTGCCAGCAGTTTGGGGGACACCCCCAATGGGCAGTATTTT
V: TRBV18; size: .; D: .; J: TRBJ2-7; CDR3: CASSPSGGGNEQYF; DNA: TGTGCCAGCTCACCAAGTGGCGGGGGCAATGAGCAGTACTTC
V: TRBV5-1; size: .; D: .; J: TRBJ2-3; CDR3: CASSPSAGGSTDTQYF; DNA: TGCGCCAGCAGCCCCTCTGCGGGCGGGAGCACAGATACGCAGTATTTT
V: TRBV27; size: .; D: TRBD1; J: TRBJ1-2; CDR3: CASSVTGGTAGSLVRYTF; DNA: TGTGCCAGCAGCGTGACGGGAGGGACAGCTGGATCCCTAGTACGCTACACCTTC
V: TRBV14; size: .; D: .; J: TRBJ2-3; CDR3: CASSQTRTGSGDTQYF; DNA: TGTGCCAGCAGCCAGACGAGAACAGGGTCGGGAGATACGCAGTATTTT
V: TRBV7-6; size: .; D: .; J: TRBJ1-1; CDR3: CASSSRGPLSEAFF; DNA: TGTGCCAGCAGCTCACGAGGACCGCTTTCTGAAGCTTTCTTT
V: TRBV20-1; size: .; D: .; J: TRBJ2-3; CDR3: CSARTLEITDTQYF; DNA: TGCAGTGCTAGAACCCTCGAGATCACAGATACGCAGTATTTT
V: TRBV27; size: few; D: TRBD1; J: TRBJ2-1; CDR3: CASRKQGTPYNEQFF; DNA: TGTGCCAGCAGAAAACAGGGGACGCCCTACAATGAGCAGTTCTTC
V: TRBV19; size: .; D: .; J: TRBJ2-3; CDR3: CASSILEQGSDTQYF; DNA: TGTGCCAGTAGTATATTGGAACAGGGCTCCGATACGCAGTATTTT
V: TRBV9; size: .; D: TRBD1; J: TRBJ1-2; CDR3: CASSVGQGGLPSYGYTF; DNA: TGTGCCAGCAGCGTAGGACAGGGGGGCCTCCCTAGCTATGGCTACACCTTC
V: TRBV7-9; size: .; D: .; J: TRBJ1-1; CDR3: CASSQSGALNTEAFF; DNA: TGTGCCAGCAGCCAGTCCGGGGCCTTGAACACTGAAGCTTTCTTT
V: TRBV20-1; size: few; D: TRBD2; J: TRBJ2-7; CDR3: CSATRAGGLVLYEQYF; DNA: TGCAGTGCTACAAGAGCGGGGGGGCTGGTTCTCTACGAGCAGTACTTC
V: TRBV24-1; size: once; D: .; J: TRBJ2-5; CDR3: CATSEATGGIGETQYF; DNA: TGTGCCACCAGTGAGGCCACGGGGGGCATAGGGGAGACCCAGTACTTC